This entry lists 25 T cell receptor beta chains sequenced from one sample in a study of cytomegalovirus exposure and HLA in healthy donors. Researchers ran the PCR with 60 Vbeta and 13 Jbeta primers. Sequencing used immunoSEQ multiplex PCR; TCRdb keeps in-frame clones, though not all of them. The data contain about 200,000 clones, around 77% of them singletons. Sequenced input: PBMCs. All receptors derive from a woman in her 30s in good health and CMV-seronegative.

The rearrangement uses TRBV28 and TRBJ1-2; D is unclear. Germline V lookup: CDR1 MDHEN, CDR2 SYDVKM. The CDR3 totals 15 residues. Trimming pared 4 bases from V and 1 base from J, leaving 13 bases between. The CDR3 reads CASSSPAGLNYGYTF. Here the CDR3 DNA reads TGTGCCAGCAGTTCTCCCGCCGGTCTTAACTATGGCTACACCTTC.

The chain employs TRBV28 and TRBJ1-6; TRBD1 agrees at 8 bases. The CDR3 has 18 amino acids. Trimming at V came to 5 bases and at J to 0 bases, leaving 9 bases not matched to a gene. Germline V lookup: CDR1 MDHEN, CDR2 SYDVKM. The CDR3 DNA sequence: TGTGCCAGCAGTCGGACAGGGACATTAAGCTCCTATAATTCACCCCTCCACTTT. Its translation is CASSRTGTLSSYNSPLHF. Using reference TRBV28 and TRBJ1-6 for the parts outside the CDR3, the full variable domain is DVKVTQSSRYLVKRTGEKVFLECVQDMDHENMFWYRQDPGLGLRLIYFSYDVKMKEKGDIPEGYSVSREKKERFSLILESASTNQTSMYLCASSRTGTLSSYNSPLHFGNGTRLTVT.

V and J are TRBV2 and TRBJ2-7, with 9 bases that match TRBD1. Trimming took 6 bases from V and 4 from J; bases not matched to a gene: 7. This CDR3 region has 14 residues. Germline-derived CDR1 and CDR2 are SNHLY and FYNNEI. CDR3 protein: CASSEQGAGYEQYF. In DNA form, the CDR3 reads TGTGCCAGCAGCGAACAGGGGGCAGGATACGAGCAGTACTTC.

This clone was picked up a small number of times. The J gene is TRBJ2-2, the V gene TRBV5-1; 11 bases agree with TRBD1. Germline V lookup: CDR1 SGHRS, CDR2 YFSETQ. After removal of 6 bases from V and 2 bases from J, the junction contained 6 bases not matched to a gene. The CDR3 runs 16 residues. The CDR3, as DNA: TGCGCCAGCAATGAAGGGACAGGGGGAAACACCGGGGAGCTGTTTTTT. Translated: CASNEGTGGNTGELFF.

The gene calls are TRBV4-1 and TRBJ2-7, with 8 bases fitting TRBD2. The germline V gene encodes CDR1 MGHRA and CDR2 YSYEKL. The CDR3 extends over 13 amino acids. The V segment lost 5 bases and the J segment 2 bases; nucleotides outside the gene matches: 2. The CDR3 is CASSRAGAYEQYF. In DNA, the CDR3 is TGCGCCAGCAGCAGAGCGGGGGCCTACGAGCAGTACTTC.

CDR3 amino acids: CASSQDSQGTEAFF. DNA for the CDR3: TGCGCCAGCAGCCAAGATAGCCAGGGTACTGAAGCTTTCTTT. The rearrangement uses TRBV4-1 and TRBJ1-1, with D possibly TRBD1 on 5 matching bases. V was pared by 0 bases and J by 5 bases, with 10 bases between. The CDR3 has 14 residues. Germline CDR1 is MGHRA and CDR2 is YSYEKL.

V and J are TRBV6-1 and TRBJ2-5; D perhaps matches TRBD1 (5 bases). Germline CDR1 MNHNS, CDR2 SASEGT. The CDR3 is 14 amino acids. V lost 7 bases and J lost 1, with 13 bases in between. CDR3 bases: TGTGCCAGCACACAGGTCCCTTTCCAAGAGACCCAGTACTTC. It specifies CASTQVPFQETQYF.

This clone turned up a few times. The rearrangement links TRBV5-1 to TRBJ2-3, with TRBD2 matching 15 bases. V lost 3 bases to trimming and J lost 2 bases; unmatched junction nucleotides: 1. Germline lookup yields CDR1 SGHRS and CDR2 YFSETQ. The CDR3 runs 16 residues. As DNA, the CDR3 is TGCGCCAGCAGCTGGACTAGCGGGGGGGACACAGATACGCAGTATTTT. Encoded protein: CASSWTSGGDTDTQYF.

This clone was seen a single time. The V gene is TRBV28, the J gene TRBJ2-6; D might be TRBD2 (5 bases). From germline, CDR1 is MDHEN and CDR2 SYDVKM. The V end was cut by 5 bases, the J end by 0 bases, with 5 bases between. The CDR3 runs 14 residues. The CDR3 DNA reads TGTGCCAGCAGTCGGGGCTCTGGGGCCAACGTCCTGACTTTC. Translation: CASSRGSGANVLTF.

The rearrangement joins TRBV7-2 to TRBJ2-7, with D possibly matching TRBD2 (5 bases). Between the trimmed V and J ends, which lost 0 bases and 7 bases, there was a span of 10 bases. This CDR3 is built from 13 residues. The V gene's germline CDR1 is SGHTA and CDR2 FQGNSA. The CDR3: CASSLARAGEQYF. In nucleotides, the CDR3 is TGTGCCAGCAGCTTAGCCCGTGCGGGTGAGCAGTACTTC.

This chain links TRBV5-6 with TRBJ2-7, with TRBD2 matching over 9 bases. The germline CDR1 and CDR2 sequences are SGHDT and YYEEEE. The length of the CDR3 is 16 residues. Trimming removed 5 bases from V and 3 bases from J; junction bases left unmatched: 12. The CDR3, as DNA: TGTGCCAGCAGTCACGCCGAGAGCGGGGGGCTCTACGAGCAGTACTTC. This encodes CASSHAESGGLYEQYF. The variable domain in full, completed from reference TRBV5-6 and TRBJ2-7, reads DAGVTQSPTHLIKTRGQQVTLRCSPKSGHDTVSWYQQALGQGPQFIFQYYEEEERQRGNFPDRFSGHQFPNYSSELNVNALLLGDSALYLCASSHAESGGLYEQYFGPGTRLTVT.

The rearrangement uses TRBV13 and TRBJ1-2; no reliable D call. V was shortened by 5 bases and J by 6 bases, with 13 bases between the two germline ends. The CDR3 is 13 residues long. From germline, CDR1 is PRHDT and CDR2 FYEKMQ (reference sequence). This CDR3 is CASSLTLADGYTF. For the CDR3, the DNA is TGTGCCAGCAGCCTCACCCTAGCGGATGGCTACACCTTC.

V gene TRBV4-1 combines with J gene TRBJ1-5; D gene ambiguous. In germline, CDR1 is MGHRA, CDR2 YSYEKL. Trimming stripped 0 bases from V and 7 bases from J, with 13 bases between. The CDR3 runs to 15 residues. CDR3 in DNA: TGCGCCAGCAGCCAAGAGGGTGGGTTCGGGCAGCCCCAGCATTTT. Protein sequence: CASSQEGGFGQPQHF.

Of note for this clone: The junction and the germline gene differ at one end; a read error may be behind it. The chain employs TRBV7-7 and TRBJ1-1, with D uncertain. CDR1 is SSHAT and CDR2 is FNYEAQ in the germline V gene (reference sequence). The CDR3 runs to 14 residues. CDR3 DNA: TGTGCTAGCAGCCTAACCACGGAGGGCACTGAAGCTTTCTTT. This codes for CASSLTTEGTEAFF.

The chain joins TRBV7-3 to TRBJ1-2; 12 bases map to TRBD1. The germline gives CDR1 SGHTA, CDR2 FQGTGA. The V and J ends lost 2 bases and 6 bases, in that order; junction bases with no gene match: 4. The CDR3 is 15 amino acids. The chain's CDR3 is CASSLVGTGGHGYTF. CDR3 DNA sequence: TGTGCCAGCAGCTTAGTAGGGACAGGGGGCCATGGCTACACCTTC.

V is TRBV30 and J is TRBJ2-7; D possibly corresponds to TRBD1 (5 bases). Trimming shortened V by 4 bases and J by 7 bases, and 17 bases separated the two germline ends. The CDR3 has 13 residues. Germline V lookup: CDR1 GTSNPN, CDR2 SVGIG (reference sequence). CDR3 coding DNA: TGTGCCTGGACCTACAGGCCCGCCGGGGAGCAGTACTTC. This sequence encodes CAWTYRPAGEQYF.

The rearrangement uses TRBV9 and TRBJ1-1, with unresolved D. Germline-derived CDR1 and CDR2 are SGDLS and YYNGEE. CDR3 length: 15 residues. V lost 1 base and J lost 5, with 15 bases in between. CDR3 protein: CASSVKRGLETEAFF. Here the CDR3 DNA reads TGTGCCAGCAGCGTAAAGCGGGGTCTCGAGACTGAAGCTTTCTTT.

The rearrangement joins TRBV27 to TRBJ2-1; TRBD1 matches at 9 bases. Germline CDR1 reads MNHEY; CDR2 reads SMNVEV (reference sequence). Trimming took 1 base from V and 10 from J; bases not matched to a gene: 11. The CDR3 runs 16 residues. CDR3 amino acids: CASSLFWDRVGMEQFF. In DNA, the CDR3 is TGTGCCAGCAGTTTATTTTGGGACAGGGTAGGGATGGAGCAGTTCTTC.

The chain uses TRBV4-1 and TRBJ1-4; D not resolved. CDR3 size: 18 residues. The V gene's germline CDR1 is MGHRA and CDR2 YSYEKL. V dropped 6 bases and J dropped 0 bases, with 20 bases sitting between them. CDR3 residues: CASSPRVVSGTTNEKLFF. As DNA, the CDR3 is TGCGCCAGCAGTCCAAGAGTGGTGTCCGGGACAACTAATGAAAAACTGTTTTTT.

This chain connects TRBV5-1 to TRBJ2-1; tentative D call: TRBD1 (6 bases). Germline V CDR1 and CDR2: SGHRS, YFSETQ. The CDR3 runs to 13 residues. V gave up 7 bases and J gave up 0 bases, with 8 bases separating them. The CDR3 DNA sequence: TGCGCCAGCTCACAGGGCTCCTACAATGAGCAGTTCTTC. This sequence encodes CASSQGSYNEQFF.

This chain joins TRBV7-2 and TRBJ1-5, with a weak D call TRBD1 (5 bases). The CDR3 is 15 amino acids. Germline values: CDR1 SGHTA, CDR2 FQGNSA. Trimming shortened V by 1 base and J by 1 base, and 8 bases separated the two germline ends. The CDR3 DNA reads TGTGCCAGCAGCTTAGTAGGGGTGAGCAATCAGCCCCAGCATTTT. Translating it yields CASSLVGVSNQPQHF.

This clone has a single count. This chain joins TRBV5-1 and TRBJ1-1; D might be TRBD1 (6 bases). Germline V gene lookup returns CDR1 SGHRS and CDR2 YFSETQ. Trimming removed 3 bases from V and 1 base from J, with 13 bases in between. CDR3 length: 15 amino acids. CDR3 nucleotides: TGCGCCAGCAGCTCCTCCGGGGGGGCGAACACTGAAGCTTTCTTT. The encoded protein is CASSSSGGANTEAFF.

This rearrangement joins TRBV18 to TRBJ1-2, with D perhaps TRBD1 (6 bases). CDR3 size: 14 residues. Trimming stripped 0 bases from V and 7 bases from J, with 12 bases between. Germline V CDR1 and CDR2: KGHSH, LQKENI. CDR3 loop: CASSPPEQGRGYTF. CDR3 sequence (DNA): TGTGCCAGCTCACCACCGGAACAGGGTCGTGGCTACACCTTC. Filled out from reference TRBV18 and TRBJ1-2, the complete variable domain reads NAGVMQNPRHLVRRRGQEARLRCSPMKGHSHVYWYRQLPEEGLKFMVYLQKENIIDESGMPKERFSAEFPKEGPSILRIQQVVRGDSAAYFCASSPPEQGRGYTFGSGTRLTVV.

V and J are TRBV7-9 and TRBJ2-1, with D perhaps TRBD2 (5 bases). Trimming removed 5 bases from V and 9 bases from J, with 23 bases in between. This CDR3 spans 16 amino acids. From germline, CDR1 is SEHNR and CDR2 FQNEAQ (reference sequence). The CDR3 sequence: CASSTQKRVVAFEQFF. CDR3 nucleotide sequence: TGTGCCAGCAGCACACAAAAAAGGGTCGTAGCGTTTGAGCAGTTCTTC.

The chain links TRBV27 to TRBJ1-6; perhaps TRBD1 as D (6 bases). V lost 3 bases and J lost 8, with 11 bases in between. The CDR3 is made up of 14 amino acids. CDR1 is MNHEY, CDR2 SMNVEV, per germline (reference sequence). The DNA of the CDR3 is TGTGCCAGCAGTTTCAGGGGTGGGCATTCACCCCTCCACTTT. Protein: CASSFRGGHSPLHF.